This entry features one T cell receptor (beta chain) sequence. Antigen: not known. Sequencing templates came from extracted RNA that was reverse transcribed into cDNA. Profiled with immunoSEQ multiplex PCR; TCRdb holds only in-frame clones, not every one. The sample carries roughly 170,000 clones, around 60% recorded once. These data belong to a study of CD8+ T cells in alopecia areata. At the level of the study: People stayed on tofacitinib for 6 to 18 months, then stopped the drug for 6 months. Regarding the study as a whole: Possibly as an HLA-related effect, TCR sharing across patients appeared less clear than in mice. The study also sequences resident alphabeta T cells of normal skin in scalp samples.

The V gene's germline CDR1 is SGHTA and CDR2 FQGNSA. This CDR3 is 12 amino acids long. With 1 base removed from V and 6 bases from J, the gap between germline ends came to 7 bases. This TCR was recovered from a human donor with alopecia areata. Here the sequenced sample was CD4+ T cells sorted from blood, taken at week 0. The chain uses TRBV7-2 and TRBJ2-7; no reliable D call. CDR3 sequence: CASSLDLGEQYF. The CDR3 DNA sequence: TGTGCCAGCAGCTTAGATCTGGGCGAGCAGTACTTC.